This TCR beta chain appears in the sequencing data of a study of blood T cell repertoires in COVID-19. Overall study: COVID-19 samples from acute and convalescent phases originated in the United States, Italy and Spain.

Trimming cost V 0 bases and J 1 base, with 13 bases left between them. This CDR3 has 17 residues. The germline V gene encodes CDR1 LNHNV and CDR2 YYDKDF (reference sequence). Under the authors' procedure: The authors estimated nucleated cell counts from reference gene primer amplification. Only in-frame clones appear in the TCRdb table, and some are missing; sequencing was by immunoSEQ multiplex PCR. The V and J calls and the clone size are those of that table, but D and trimming were determined from the DNA. In the table there are 70,000 to 90,000 clones, 85% to 90% of which are singletons. V gene TRBV15 combines with J gene TRBJ2-4; weak D call: TRBD2 (6 bases). The receptor's source is a man in his 60s with acute or convalescent COVID-19. Sequences were obtained from peripheral blood. The CDR3 bases are TGTGCCACCAGCAGAGATCTTGGAGGGATGGCCAAAAACATTCAGTACTTC. Amino acids: CATSRDLGGMAKNIQYF.